The T cell receptor (beta chain) described here comes from a study of blood T cell repertoires in COVID-19. The overall study: Donors in the United States, Italy and Spain gave samples during acute or convalescent COVID-19. The analysed material was cDNA or gDNA that came from T cells, B-cell-depleted T cells, or PBMCs.

The method was immunoSEQ multiplex PCR; TCRdb's version includes in-frame clones alone and lacks a portion of them. The sample yields about 68,000 clones, around 90% seen once. Patients at the Seattle site were enrolled during active infection and followed longitudinally. Germline-derived CDR1 and CDR2 are SGHKS and YYEKEE (reference sequence). Trimming cost V 2 bases and J 1 base, with 8 bases left between them. The CDR3 loop spans 14 amino acids. This receptor was taken from a woman in her 50s with COVID-19, enrolled during active disease. The sequencing input was peripheral blood. The chain joins TRBV5-5 to TRBJ2-3; the D is unclear. The CDR3 nucleotides are TGTGCCAGCAGCTTACGTCCAGGCACAGATACGCAGTATTTT. This codes for CASSLRPGTDTQYF. Full variable domain (rest looked up from reference TRBV5-5 and TRBJ2-3): DAGVTQSPTHLIKTRGQQVTLRCSPISGHKSVSWYQQVLGQGPQFIFQYYEKEERGRGNFPDRFSARQFPNYSSELNVNALLLGDSALYLCASSLRPGTDTQYFGPGTRLTVL.